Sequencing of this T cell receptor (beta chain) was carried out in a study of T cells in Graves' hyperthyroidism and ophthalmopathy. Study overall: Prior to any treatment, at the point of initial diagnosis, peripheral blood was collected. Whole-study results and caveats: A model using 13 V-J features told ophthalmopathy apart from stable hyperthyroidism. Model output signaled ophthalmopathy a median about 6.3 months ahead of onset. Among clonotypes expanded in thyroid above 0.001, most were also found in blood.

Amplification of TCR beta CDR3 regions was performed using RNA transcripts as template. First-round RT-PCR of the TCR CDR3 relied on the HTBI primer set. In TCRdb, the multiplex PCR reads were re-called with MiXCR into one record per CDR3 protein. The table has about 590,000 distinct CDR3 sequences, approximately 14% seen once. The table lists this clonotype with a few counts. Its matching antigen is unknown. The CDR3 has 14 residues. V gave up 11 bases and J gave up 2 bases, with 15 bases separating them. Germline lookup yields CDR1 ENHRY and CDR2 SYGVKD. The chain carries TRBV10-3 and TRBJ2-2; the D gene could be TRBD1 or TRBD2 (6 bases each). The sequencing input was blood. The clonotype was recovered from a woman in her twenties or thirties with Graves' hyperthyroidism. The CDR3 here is CASLEGGNTGELFF. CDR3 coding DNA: TGTGCCTCCTTAGAGGGGGGCAACACCGGGGAGCTGTTTTTT.